This paragraph covers one TCR beta chain sequence. TCRbeta library construction was performed incorporating unique molecular identifiers. Via MiXCR, TCRdb re-called the PCR reads, giving one row per CDR3 protein. The sample lists hundreds of thousands of distinct CDR3 sequences; almost 10% were seen once. This sample was taken from a study of T-cell reconstitution after alpha-beta-depleted transplantation in children. J gave up 4 bases and V 3 bases, and 6 bases lay outside the gene matches. Germline V gene lookup returns CDR1 DFQATT and CDR2 SNEGSKA (reference sequence). The CDR3 totals 15 residues. The TCR sequence derives from a human donor who donated a stem cell graft to a child with SCID. The specimen comprised PBMCs from the stem cell graft donor, sampled from the stem cell graft. The J gene is TRBJ2-3, the V gene TRBV20-1, with 11 nucleotides matching TRBD2. CDR3 in amino acids: CSASRSGGASDTQYF. The CDR3 DNA follows: TGCAGTGCTAGCCGTAGCGGGGGGGCCTCAGATACGCAGTATTTT.